The 2 T cell receptor beta chains below were found in one sample sequenced in a study of T cells in tuberculosis listed by TCRdb under 2018. The sample's time point label, in plain terms: new active TB diagnosis, blood taken before or within 7 days of starting treatment. Libraries were constructed by the immunoSEQ multiplex PCR assay. TCRdb mirrors the immuneACCESS table, restricted to in-frame sequences. Some clones are absent from its copies; in checked studies, under half trace to an unresolved V gene, and the reason for the others is unknown. In all, the sample holds about 30,000 clones, and approximately 89% of those were seen once. Of the sample, 2% to 3% falls within the top ten clones. Sequences were derived from PBMCs, sampled at tuberculosis diagnosis. All receptors derive from an adult with tuberculosis.

The chain couples TRBV11-3 to TRBJ2-3; D perhaps matches TRBD1 (5 bases). V was pared by 1 base and J by 0 bases, with 5 bases between. Per the germline V gene, CDR1 is SGHNT and CDR2 is YENEEA. The CDR3 has 14 amino acids. The chain's CDR3 is CASSLGGSTDTQYF. The CDR3 DNA is TGTGCCAGCAGCTTAGGGGGCAGCACAGATACGCAGTATTTT.

Here the CDR3 reads CASSVDRGRTNEKLFF. CDR3 sequence (DNA): TGTGCCAGCAGTGTTGACAGGGGGCGGACTAATGAAAAACTGTTTTTT. The chain carries TRBV2 and TRBJ1-4; TRBD1 matches 10 bases. CDR1 is SNHLY and CDR2 is FYNNEI in the germline V gene. The V gene end was trimmed by 4 bases and the J gene end by 2 bases; junction bases not matched to a gene: 4. This CDR3 is 16 amino acids long.